These 20 T cell receptor beta chains were all obtained from the same sample, sequenced in a study of blood T cell repertoires in COVID-19. Generated by immunoSEQ multiplex PCR, the TCRdb table keeps only in-frame clones and is missing some. The sample shows about 150,000 clones, approximately 78% of them seen only once. Sequencing was performed on peripheral blood. These receptors all come from a man at least 80 years old with acute or convalescent COVID-19.

J is TRBJ2-2 and V is TRBV19; 16 bases are shared with TRBD2. The CDR3 contains 18 residues. Trimming cost V 4 bases and J 4 bases; bases outside gene matches: 6. Germline CDR1 is LNHDA and CDR2 is SQIVND (reference sequence). Written as DNA, the CDR3 is TGTGCCAGTAGTAAGGGACTAGCGGGGGGGCAGAGCACCGGGGAGCTGTTTTTT. It specifies CASSKGLAGGQSTGELFF.

The J gene is TRBJ1-2, the V gene TRBV7-2, with TRBD1 identical over 11 bases. The CDR3 spans 16 residues. The germline V gene has CDR1 SGHTA and CDR2 FQGNSA. Trimming took 3 bases from V and 8 from J; bases not matched to a gene: 11. DNA of the CDR3: TGTGCCAGCAGCTTTAACCCGGGACAGGGGGGTTACGGCTACACCTTC. Protein sequence: CASSFNPGQGGYGYTF.

This chain uses TRBV7-2 with TRBJ1-2, with 8 bases fitting TRBD1. With 5 bases clipped from V and 5 bases from J, the junction kept 4 bases outside the gene matches. Germline CDR1 SGHTA, CDR2 FQGNSA. CDR3 length: 13 amino acids. The DNA of the CDR3 is TGTGCCAGCAGCCATCGGGACAGGTATGGCTACACCTTC. This gives the protein CASSHRDRYGYTF.

On this clone itself: Relative to the germline gene, one junction end is altered; a read error may explain this. This chain joins TRBV2 and TRBJ1-5; TRBD1 is a possible D gene (6 bases). The CDR3 runs 16 residues. Germline loops: CDR1 SNHLY, CDR2 FYNNEI. This chain's CDR3 is CASSEGGRRSNQPQHF. The CDR3 DNA reads as TGTGCCAGCAGCGAAGGGGGGAGGAGAAGCAATCAGCCCCAGCATTTT.

The chain is built from TRBV11-2 and TRBJ2-2, with a possible D match to TRBD2 (5 bases). CDR3 size: 16 residues. Germline values: CDR1 SGHAT, CDR2 FQNNGV. The V gene lost 2 bases and the J gene lost 4 bases, with 14 bases spanning the gap. CDR3 sequence reads: CASSLRLVRVTGELFF. CDR3 in DNA: TGTGCCAGCAGCTTAAGGCTAGTGAGGGTCACCGGGGAGCTGTTTTTT.

V usage is TRBV20-1 and J usage is TRBJ2-3, with a tentative D call TRBD1 (6 bases). With 3 bases removed from V and 2 bases from J, the gap between germline ends came to 12 bases. The CDR3 has 14 amino acids. Germline V gene data show CDR1 as DFQATT and CDR2 as SNEGSKA (reference sequence). The CDR3 coding sequence is TGCAGTGCTAGTCCGGACAGAGACACAGATACGCAGTATTTT. Translated, it gives CSASPDRDTDTQYF.

The chain combines TRBV25-1 with TRBJ2-2; 10 nucleotides match TRBD1. Germline V gene sequence: CDR1 MGHDK, CDR2 SYGVNS. The CDR3 loop spans 15 amino acids. The V and J ends lost 7 bases and 5 bases, in that order; junction bases with no gene match: 7. The CDR3 bases are TGTGCCAGCATGAGTAGGACAGGGGGAACCGGGGAGCTGTTTTTT. Protein: CASMSRTGGTGELFF.

This clone has a handful of counts. In DNA form, the CDR3 reads TGTGCCAGCAGCTTAGCGGAAGCGGGGCCAAGTCCAAAGACCCAGTACTTC. Its translation: CASSLAEAGPSPKTQYF. J is TRBJ2-5 and V is TRBV11-2, with 7 bases lining up with TRBD2. The V and J ends lost 1 base and 6 bases, in that order; junction bases with no gene match: 14. Germline V gene lookup returns CDR1 SGHAT and CDR2 FQNNGV. There are 17 residues in the CDR3. Together with reference TRBV11-2 and TRBJ2-5, the CDR3 gives the full variable domain: EAGVAQSPRYKIIEKRQSVAFWCNPISGHATLYWYQQILGQGPKLLIQFQNNGVVDDSQLPKDRFSAERLKGVDSTLKIQPAKLEDSAVYLCASSLAEAGPSPKTQYFGPGTRLLVL.

This clone was seen a few times. The J gene is TRBJ1-5, the V gene TRBV19; TRBD1 agrees at 8 bases. The J segment lost 3 bases and the V segment lost 6 bases, leaving 7 bases of the junction unmatched. The germline CDR1 and CDR2 sequences are LNHDA and SQIVND (reference sequence). There are 15 residues in the CDR3. CDR3 loop: CASRMEGQVNQPQHF. The CDR3 DNA reads as TGTGCCAGTAGGATGGAGGGACAGGTCAATCAGCCCCAGCATTTT.

The gene calls are TRBV3-1 (or the pseudogene TRBV3-2) and TRBJ1-2, with 10 nucleotides matching TRBD1. The CDR3 sequence is 15 residues long. CDR1 and CDR2 (germline): LGHDT, YNNKEL (reference sequence). V shed 4 bases and J 5 bases; nucleotides not matched to a gene: 7. The CDR3 DNA sequence: TGTGCCAGCAGCCGGGGGACAGGGGCTTGTTATGGCTACACCTTC. As protein: CASSRGTGACYGYTF.

CDR3 sequence: CASSPNPDRAFNYGYTF. The CDR3 DNA sequence: TGTGCCAGCTCACCGAACCCAGACAGGGCGTTTAACTATGGCTACACCTTC. This chain uses TRBV18 with TRBJ1-2, with 7 nucleotides matching TRBD1. V gave up 3 bases and J gave up 1 base; unmatched junction bases: 11. The CDR3 consists of 17 residues. Germline V gene sequence: CDR1 KGHSH, CDR2 LQKENI. The variable domain in full, with the rest retrieved from reference TRBV18 and TRBJ1-2, is NAGVMQNPRHLVRRRGQEARLRCSPMKGHSHVYWYRQLPEEGLKFMVYLQKENIIDESGMPKERFSAEFPKEGPSILRIQQVVRGDSAAYFCASSPNPDRAFNYGYTFGSGTRLTVV.

J is TRBJ2-2 and V is TRBV7-8, with 8 bases fitting TRBD2. The CDR3 sequence is 15 residues long. From germline, CDR1 is SGHVS and CDR2 FQNEAQ. The ends lost 1 base at V and 5 bases at J; junction bases unmatched: 3. CDR3 coding DNA: TGTGCCAGCAGCTTAGTCGGGGGGGGTACCGGGGAGCTGTTTTTT. Amino acid sequence: CASSLVGGGTGELFF.

This clone came up a few times. V usage is TRBV19 and J usage is TRBJ1-3; TRBD1 matches at 7 bases. CDR3 length: 17 amino acids. Looked up from germline, CDR1 is LNHDA and CDR2 is SQIVND (reference sequence). Germline trimming cut 4 bases from V and 7 bases from J; bases unmatched to any gene: 16. The CDR3 spells CASSRDRVEVRWNTIYF. The CDR3 DNA follows: TGTGCCAGTAGTAGAGACAGGGTTGAAGTGAGGTGGAACACCATATATTTT.

The chain is built from TRBV7-8 and TRBJ1-2; 9 bases are shared with TRBD1. V lost 1 base, J lost 3 bases, and 6 bases stayed unmatched. This CDR3 region has 16 residues. Germline V lookup: CDR1 SGHVS, CDR2 FQNEAQ. CDR3 bases: TGTGCCAGCAGCTTAGAGGACAGGGGCCCTTACTATGGCTACACCTTC. It encodes CASSLEDRGPYYGYTF. The variable domain in full, with the rest retrieved from reference TRBV7-8 and TRBJ1-2, is GAGVSQSPRYKVAKRGQDVALRCDPISGHVSLFWYQQALGQGPEFLTYFQNEAQLDKSGLPSDRFFAERPEGSVSTLKIQRTQQEDSAVYLCASSLEDRGPYYGYTFGSGTRLTVV.

The rearrangement links TRBV6-2 or TRBV6-3 to TRBJ2-6; D is unresolved. The ends were cut back, 6 bases at V and 0 bases at J, with 12 bases in the middle. Looked up from germline, CDR1 is MNHEY and CDR2 is SVGEGT. This CDR3 has 16 residues. CDR3 sequence: CASSTLGGSGANVLTF. CDR3 nucleotide sequence: TGTGCCAGCAGCACACTCGGCGGCTCTGGGGCCAACGTCCTGACTTTC.

Ten or more counts support this clone. The V gene is TRBV3-1 (or the pseudogene TRBV3-2), the J gene TRBJ1-2; no clear D gene. V was pared by 6 bases and J by 4 bases, with 15 bases between. CDR1 and CDR2 from the germline V gene are LGHDT and YNNKEL (reference sequence). This CDR3 is 14 amino acids long. The CDR3 sequence: CASSDTQMAYGYTF. CDR3 bases: TGTGCCAGCAGTGATACCCAGATGGCCTATGGCTACACCTTC.

This rearrangement joins TRBV6-5 to TRBJ2-7, with D possibly being TRBD1 (7 bases). The CDR3 spans 13 residues. Trimming pared 7 bases from V and 3 bases from J, leaving 13 bases between. CDR1 MNHEY and CDR2 SVGAGI come from the germline V gene. The CDR3 spells CASNRQGGYEQYF. DNA of the CDR3: TGTGCCAGCAACCGCCAGGGGGGCTACGAGCAGTACTTC.

This clone appeared a few times. The rearrangement uses TRBV2 and TRBJ2-7; perhaps TRBD2 as D (6 bases). Germline assignment: CDR1 SNHLY and CDR2 FYNNEI. With 7 bases removed from V and 5 bases from J, the gap between germline ends came to 15 bases. This CDR3 has 13 amino acids. Here the CDR3 reads CASNPLSGDEQYF. CDR3 DNA: TGTGCCAGCAATCCACTCTCGGGGGACGAGCAGTACTTC.

This clone appeared once. The V call is TRBV28, the J call TRBJ1-5; 9 nucleotides agree with TRBD1. The CDR3 loop spans 14 amino acids. The V segment lost 6 bases and the J segment 3 bases; nucleotides outside the gene matches: 3. Germline-derived CDR1 and CDR2 are MDHEN and SYDVKM. CDR3 sequence (DNA): TGTGCCAGCAGGAAACAGGGGGCCAATCAGCCCCAGCATTTT. It yields the protein CASRKQGANQPQHF. Filled out from reference TRBV28 and TRBJ1-5, the complete variable domain reads DVKVTQSSRYLVKRTGEKVFLECVQDMDHENMFWYRQDPGLGLRLIYFSYDVKMKEKGDIPEGYSVSREKKERFSLILESASTNQTSMYLCASRKQGANQPQHFGDGTRLSIL.

CDR3 bases: TGTGCCAGCAGCTCCTCCGATACGCAGTATTTT. Protein: CASSSSDTQYF. The chain is built from TRBV5-6 and TRBJ2-3, with D hard to call. CDR1 and CDR2 (germline): SGHDT, YYEEEE. Deletions cut 3 bases from V and 6 bases from J, with 5 bases between. The CDR3 extends over 11 amino acids.